The clone carrying this T cell receptor beta chain was observed many times. What it binds is unknown. Both iRepertoire HTBI primers and Arm-PCR of CDR3 regions were used to build the TCR beta libraries. One entry per CDR3 protein results from TCRdb running MiXCR on the multiplex PCR reads. The sample lists roughly 420,000 distinct CDR3 sequences; 14% were seen once. The time point was: newly diagnosed GD, antithyroid drugs for less than 3 months. The TCR library was made from RNA that had been extracted from PBMCs in TRIzol. This sample stems from a study of regulatory T cells in long-lasting Graves disease. General observations from the study: Persistent patients shared more public clonotypes (about 2,700) than newly diagnosed patients (966).

These data were likewise used in another study, on T cells in Graves' hyperthyroidism and ophthalmopathy. According to that study: Graves' hyperthyroidism was deemed stable absent ophthalmopathy progression within 18 months. Diagnoses were established using clinical symptoms, serum thyroxine and TRAb, thyroid ultrasound and orbital computed tomography.

The receptor comes from a woman aged 45-60 years with Graves disease. The sequencing here drew on peripheral blood mononuclear cells (PBMCs), taken at new diagnosis, from a patient treated with antithyroid drugs.

CDR3 in amino acids: CASSGGQAASYEQYF. Written as DNA, the CDR3 is TGCGCCAGCAGCGGAGGGCAGGCGGCCTCCTACGAGCAGTACTTC. V gene TRBV5-1 combines with J gene TRBJ2-7; perhaps TRBD2 as D (6 bases). CDR1 is SGHRS, CDR2 YFSETQ, per germline. The CDR3 spans 15 residues. The ends were cut back, 4 bases at V and 0 bases at J, with 14 bases in the middle.